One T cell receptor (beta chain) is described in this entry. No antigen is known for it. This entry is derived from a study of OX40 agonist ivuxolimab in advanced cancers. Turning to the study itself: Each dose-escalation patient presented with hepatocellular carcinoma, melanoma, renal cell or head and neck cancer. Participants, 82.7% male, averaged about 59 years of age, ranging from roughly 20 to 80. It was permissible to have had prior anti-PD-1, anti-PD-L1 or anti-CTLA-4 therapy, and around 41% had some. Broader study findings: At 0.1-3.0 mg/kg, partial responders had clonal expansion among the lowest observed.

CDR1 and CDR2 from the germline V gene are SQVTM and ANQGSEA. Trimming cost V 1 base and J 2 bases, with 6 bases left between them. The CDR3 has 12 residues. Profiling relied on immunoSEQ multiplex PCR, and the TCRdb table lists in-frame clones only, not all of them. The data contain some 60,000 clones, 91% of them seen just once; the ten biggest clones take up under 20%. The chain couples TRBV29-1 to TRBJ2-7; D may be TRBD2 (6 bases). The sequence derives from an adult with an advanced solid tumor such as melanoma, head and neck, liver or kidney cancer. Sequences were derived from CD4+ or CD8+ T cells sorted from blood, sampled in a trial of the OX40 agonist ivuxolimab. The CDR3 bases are TGCAGCGTTGAAGGCGGGGCCTACGAGCAGTACTTC. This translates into CSVEGGAYEQYF.